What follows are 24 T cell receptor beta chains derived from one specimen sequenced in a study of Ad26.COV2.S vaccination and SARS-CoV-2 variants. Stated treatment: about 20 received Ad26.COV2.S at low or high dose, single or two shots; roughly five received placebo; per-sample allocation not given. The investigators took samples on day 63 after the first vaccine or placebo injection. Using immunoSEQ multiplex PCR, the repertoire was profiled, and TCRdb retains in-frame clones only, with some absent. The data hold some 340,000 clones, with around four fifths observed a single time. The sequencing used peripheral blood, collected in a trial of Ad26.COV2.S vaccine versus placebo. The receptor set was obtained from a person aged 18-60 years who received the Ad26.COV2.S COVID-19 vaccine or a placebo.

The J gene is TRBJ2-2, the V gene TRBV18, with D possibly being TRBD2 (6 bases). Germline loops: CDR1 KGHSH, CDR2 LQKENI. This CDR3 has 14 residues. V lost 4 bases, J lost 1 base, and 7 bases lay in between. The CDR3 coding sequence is TGTGCCAGCTCACTAGCGGTGAACACCGGGGAGCTGTTTTTT. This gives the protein CASSLAVNTGELFF.

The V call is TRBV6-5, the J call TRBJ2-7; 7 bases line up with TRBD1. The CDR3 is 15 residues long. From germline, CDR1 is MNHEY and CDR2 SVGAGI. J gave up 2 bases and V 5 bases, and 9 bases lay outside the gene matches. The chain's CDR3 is CASSLGQVSTYEQYF. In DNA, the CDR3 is TGTGCCAGCAGTCTTGGACAGGTTTCCACCTACGAGCAGTACTTC.

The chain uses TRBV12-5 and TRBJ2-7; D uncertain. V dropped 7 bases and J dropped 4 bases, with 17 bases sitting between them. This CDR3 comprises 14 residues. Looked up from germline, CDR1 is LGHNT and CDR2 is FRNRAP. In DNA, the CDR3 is TGTGCTAGTGCTTACGCGTTGGCAGAATACGAGCAGTACTTC. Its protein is CASAYALAEYEQYF.

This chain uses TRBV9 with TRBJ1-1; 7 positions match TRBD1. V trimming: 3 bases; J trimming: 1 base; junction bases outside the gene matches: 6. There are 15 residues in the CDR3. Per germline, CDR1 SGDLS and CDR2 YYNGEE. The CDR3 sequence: CASSGLGTANTEAFF. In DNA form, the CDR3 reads TGTGCCAGCAGCGGCCTGGGGACAGCGAACACTGAAGCTTTCTTT.

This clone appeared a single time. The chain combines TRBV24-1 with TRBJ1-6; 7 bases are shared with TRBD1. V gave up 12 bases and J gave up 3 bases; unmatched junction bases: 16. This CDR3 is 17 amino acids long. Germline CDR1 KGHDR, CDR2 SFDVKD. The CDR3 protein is CAPDWTGQIVYNSPLHF. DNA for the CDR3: TGTGCCCCAGACTGGACGGGACAGATCGTCTATAATTCACCCCTCCACTTT.

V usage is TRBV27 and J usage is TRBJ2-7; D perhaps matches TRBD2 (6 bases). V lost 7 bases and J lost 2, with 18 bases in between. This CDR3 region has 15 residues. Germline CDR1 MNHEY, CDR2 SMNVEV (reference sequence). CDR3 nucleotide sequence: TGTGCCAGCATGATGTCTAGGAGGGAGACCTACGAGCAGTACTTC. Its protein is CASMMSRRETYEQYF.

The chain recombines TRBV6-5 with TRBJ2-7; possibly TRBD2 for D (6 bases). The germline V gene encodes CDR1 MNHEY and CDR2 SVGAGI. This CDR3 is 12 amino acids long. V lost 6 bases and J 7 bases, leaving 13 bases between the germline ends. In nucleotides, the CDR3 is TGTGCCAGCAGCAGCGGGTTGCGGGAGCAGTACTTC. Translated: CASSSGLREQYF.

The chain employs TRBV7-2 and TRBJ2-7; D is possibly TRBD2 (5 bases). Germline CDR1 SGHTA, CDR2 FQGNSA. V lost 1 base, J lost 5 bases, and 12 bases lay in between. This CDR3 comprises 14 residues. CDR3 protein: CASSLVLANDEQYF. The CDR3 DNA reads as TGTGCCAGCAGCTTAGTGCTAGCTAACGACGAGCAGTACTTC.

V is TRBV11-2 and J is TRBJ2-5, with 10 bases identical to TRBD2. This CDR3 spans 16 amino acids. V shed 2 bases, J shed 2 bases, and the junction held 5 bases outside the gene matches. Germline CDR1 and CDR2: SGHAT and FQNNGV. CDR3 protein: CASSLRLAGDQETQYF. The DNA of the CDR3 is TGTGCCAGCAGCTTAAGGCTAGCGGGGGATCAAGAGACCCAGTACTTC.

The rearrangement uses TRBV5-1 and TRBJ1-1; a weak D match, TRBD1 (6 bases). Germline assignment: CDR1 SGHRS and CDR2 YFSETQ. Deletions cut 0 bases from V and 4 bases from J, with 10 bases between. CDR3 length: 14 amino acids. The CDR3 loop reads CASSLVGGGTEAFF. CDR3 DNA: TGCGCCAGCAGCTTGGTCGGAGGGGGCACTGAAGCTTTCTTT.

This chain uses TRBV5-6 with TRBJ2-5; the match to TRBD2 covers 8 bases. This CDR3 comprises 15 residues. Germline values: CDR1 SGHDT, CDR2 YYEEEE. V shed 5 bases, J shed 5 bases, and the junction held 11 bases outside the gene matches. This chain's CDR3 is CASRGGGGRSETQYF. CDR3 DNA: TGTGCCAGCAGGGGTGGCGGGGGGCGATCGGAGACCCAGTACTTC. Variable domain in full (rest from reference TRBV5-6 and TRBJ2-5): DAGVTQSPTHLIKTRGQQVTLRCSPKSGHDTVSWYQQALGQGPQFIFQYYEEEERQRGNFPDRFSGHQFPNYSSELNVNALLLGDSALYLCASRGGGGRSETQYFGPGTRLLVL.

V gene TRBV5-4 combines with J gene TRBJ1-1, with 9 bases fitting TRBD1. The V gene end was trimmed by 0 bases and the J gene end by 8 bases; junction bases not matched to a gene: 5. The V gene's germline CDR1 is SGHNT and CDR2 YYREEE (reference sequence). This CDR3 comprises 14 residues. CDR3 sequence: CASSLGQGEGEAFF. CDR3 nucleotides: TGTGCCAGCAGCTTGGGACAGGGGGAAGGAGAAGCTTTCTTT.

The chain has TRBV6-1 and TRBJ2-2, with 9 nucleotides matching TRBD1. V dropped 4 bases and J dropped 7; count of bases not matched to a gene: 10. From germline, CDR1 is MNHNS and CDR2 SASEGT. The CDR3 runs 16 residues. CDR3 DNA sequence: TGTGCCAGCAGTGCCACCTATACAGGGGGCCACGGGGAGCTGTTTTTT. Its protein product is CASSATYTGGHGELFF.

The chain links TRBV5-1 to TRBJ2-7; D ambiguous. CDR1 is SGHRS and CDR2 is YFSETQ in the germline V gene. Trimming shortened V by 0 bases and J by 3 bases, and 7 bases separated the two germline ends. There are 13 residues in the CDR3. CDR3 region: CASSLASDYEQYF. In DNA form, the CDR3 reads TGCGCCAGCAGCTTGGCGTCCGACTACGAGCAGTACTTC. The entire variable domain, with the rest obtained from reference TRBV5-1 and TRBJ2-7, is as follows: KAGVTQTPRYLIKTRGQQVTLSCSPISGHRSVSWYQQTPGQGLQFLFEYFSETQRNKGNFPGRFSGRQFSNSRSEMNVSTLELGDSALYLCASSLASDYEQYFGPGTRLTVT.

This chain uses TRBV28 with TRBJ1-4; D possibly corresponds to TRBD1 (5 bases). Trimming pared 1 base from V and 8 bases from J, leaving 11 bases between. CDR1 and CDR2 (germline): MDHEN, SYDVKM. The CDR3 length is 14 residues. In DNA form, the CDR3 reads TGTGCCAGCAGTTTATTGGGGGTCGGAGAAAAACTGTTTTTT. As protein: CASSLLGVGEKLFF.

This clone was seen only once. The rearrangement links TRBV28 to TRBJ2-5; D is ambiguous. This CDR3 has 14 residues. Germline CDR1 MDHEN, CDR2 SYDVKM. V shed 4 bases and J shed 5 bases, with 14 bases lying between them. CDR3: CASSSPGRSETQYF. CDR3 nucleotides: TGTGCCAGCAGTTCCCCGGGTCGCTCGGAGACCCAGTACTTC.

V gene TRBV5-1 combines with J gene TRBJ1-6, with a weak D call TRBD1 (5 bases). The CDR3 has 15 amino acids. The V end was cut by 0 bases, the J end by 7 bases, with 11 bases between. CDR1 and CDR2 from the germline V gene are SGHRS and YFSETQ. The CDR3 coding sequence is TGCGCCAGCAGCTTGGAGCCGGGGGGAAATTCACCCCTCCACTTT. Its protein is CASSLEPGGNSPLHF.

CDR3 bases: TGTGCCAGCAGATTAGCGGGGGAAGGCTGGCATGAGCAGTTCTTC. Amino acids: CASRLAGEGWHEQFF. The chain combines TRBV28 with TRBJ2-1; 9 bases agree with TRBD2. The CDR3 is 15 residues long. The germline CDR1 and CDR2 sequences are MDHEN and SYDVKM. V gave up 6 bases and J gave up 8 bases; unmatched junction bases: 11.

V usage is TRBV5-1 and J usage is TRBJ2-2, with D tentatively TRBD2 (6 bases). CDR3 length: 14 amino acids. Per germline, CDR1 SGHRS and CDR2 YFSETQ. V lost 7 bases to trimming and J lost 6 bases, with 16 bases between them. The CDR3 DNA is TGCGCCAGCCTCCCTCTCCCGGGGGCCGGGGAGCTGTTTTTT. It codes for CASLPLPGAGELFF.

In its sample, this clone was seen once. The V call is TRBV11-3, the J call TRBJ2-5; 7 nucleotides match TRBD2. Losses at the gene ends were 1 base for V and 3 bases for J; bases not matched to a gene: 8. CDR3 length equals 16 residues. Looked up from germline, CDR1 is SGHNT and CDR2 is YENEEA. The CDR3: CASSLGLAETKETQYF. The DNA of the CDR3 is TGTGCCAGCAGCTTAGGCCTAGCGGAGACTAAAGAGACCCAGTACTTC.

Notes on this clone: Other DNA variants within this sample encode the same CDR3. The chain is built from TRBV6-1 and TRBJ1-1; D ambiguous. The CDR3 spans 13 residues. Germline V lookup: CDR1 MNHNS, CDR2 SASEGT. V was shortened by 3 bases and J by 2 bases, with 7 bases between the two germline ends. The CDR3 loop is CASSDPPNTEAFF. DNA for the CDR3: TGTGCCAGCAGTGACCCCCCAAACACTGAAGCTTTCTTT.

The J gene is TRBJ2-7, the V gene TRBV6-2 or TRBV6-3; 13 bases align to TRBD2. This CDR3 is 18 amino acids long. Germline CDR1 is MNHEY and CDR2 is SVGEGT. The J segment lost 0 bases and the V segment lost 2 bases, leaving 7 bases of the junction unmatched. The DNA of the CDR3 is TGTGCCAGCAGTTACGGGAGACTAGCGGGGGGCCGCTCCTACGAGCAGTACTTC. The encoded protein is CASSYGRLAGGRSYEQYF.

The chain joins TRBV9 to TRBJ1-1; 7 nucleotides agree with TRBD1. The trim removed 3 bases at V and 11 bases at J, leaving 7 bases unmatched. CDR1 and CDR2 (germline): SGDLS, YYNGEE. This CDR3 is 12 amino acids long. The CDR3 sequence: CASSGTGEMAFF. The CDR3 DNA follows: TGTGCCAGCAGCGGCACAGGGGAGATGGCTTTCTTT.

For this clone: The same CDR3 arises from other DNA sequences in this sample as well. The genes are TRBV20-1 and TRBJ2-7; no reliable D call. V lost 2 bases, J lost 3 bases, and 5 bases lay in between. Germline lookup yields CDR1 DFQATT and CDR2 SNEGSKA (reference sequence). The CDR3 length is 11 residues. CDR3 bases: TGCAGTGCTAGATCCGGCTACGAGCAGTACTTC. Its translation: CSARSGYEQYF.